What follows are 17 T cell receptor beta chains derived from one specimen sequenced in a study of cytomegalovirus exposure and HLA in healthy donors. Using immunoSEQ multiplex PCR, the repertoire was profiled, and TCRdb retains in-frame clones only, with some absent. Of 150,000 to 200,000 clones in the sample, about 86% were seen once. Sequenced material: PBMCs. Receptor source: a woman aged 18-30 years in good health and CMV-seronegative.

The genes are TRBV9 and TRBJ1-1; no reliable D call. Looked up from germline, CDR1 is SGDLS and CDR2 is YYNGEE. This CDR3 spans 15 amino acids. The V and J ends lost 3 bases and 3 bases respectively, with 15 bases between them. CDR3 bases: TGTGCCAGCAGCGAGGGAGGCTTTTTGGACACTGAAGCTTTCTTT. Translated, it gives CASSEGGFLDTEAFF.

This clone was found a few times. The rearrangement links TRBV30 to TRBJ1-4, with 10 bases lining up with TRBD1. This CDR3 region has 15 residues. Germline V gene sequence: CDR1 GTSNPN, CDR2 SVGIG (reference sequence). V lost 4 bases and J lost 4; bases outside the gene matches: 6. CDR3 DNA: TGTGCCTGGACAGACAGGGGGCATATTAATGAAAAACTGTTTTTT. Translating it yields CAWTDRGHINEKLFF. Variable domain in full (rest from reference TRBV30 and TRBJ1-4): SQTIHQWPATLVQPVGSPLSLECTVEGTSNPNLYWYRQAAGRGLQLLFYSVGIGQISSEVPQNLSASRPQDRQFILSSKKLLLSDSGFYLCAWTDRGHINEKLFFGSGTQLSVL.

The CDR3 region has the DNA TGTGCCTGGAGTGACGGTAACAATGAGCAGTTCTTC. It yields the protein CAWSDGNNEQFF. V is TRBV30 and J is TRBJ2-1, with D unresolved. The V gene's germline CDR1 is GTSNPN and CDR2 SVGIG (reference sequence). V lost 1 base and J 5 bases, leaving 6 bases between the germline ends. The CDR3 sequence is 12 residues long. The full variable domain, rest sourced from reference TRBV30 and TRBJ2-1, is SQTIHQWPATLVQPVGSPLSLECTVEGTSNPNLYWYRQAAGRGLQLLFYSVGIGQISSEVPQNLSASRPQDRQFILSSKKLLLSDSGFYLCAWSDGNNEQFFGPGTRLTVL.

This clone has just a few counts. Here the CDR3 reads CASSQSQGYSPLHF. The CDR3 DNA sequence: TGTGCCAGCAGCCAGTCACAGGGTTATTCACCCCTCCACTTT. The chain has TRBV14 and TRBJ1-6; tentative D call: TRBD1 (6 bases). V lost 3 bases to trimming and J lost 8 bases, with 11 bases between them. The CDR3 totals 14 residues. The V gene's germline CDR1 is SGHDN and CDR2 FVKESK.

The rearrangement joins TRBV9 to TRBJ2-6; TRBD1 matches at 8 bases. After removal of 5 bases from V and 2 bases from J, the junction contained 3 bases not matched to a gene. The CDR3 consists of 15 residues. The germline CDR1 and CDR2 sequences are SGDLS and YYNGEE. CDR3 residues: CASRQDRAGANVLTF. DNA for the CDR3: TGTGCCAGCAGACAGGACAGGGCTGGGGCCAACGTCCTGACTTTC.

The rearrangement joins TRBV10-3 to TRBJ2-5; the D is unclear. V was clipped by 2 bases and J by 5 bases, with 9 bases between them. The CDR3 has 13 residues. Germline CDR1 ENHRY, CDR2 SYGVKD. In nucleotides, the CDR3 is TGTGCCATCAGTGAGGCGAGCGCGGAGACCCAGTACTTC. Residues: CAISEASAETQYF.

The chain uses TRBV19 and TRBJ1-2; perhaps TRBD1 as D (6 bases). The CDR3 spans 16 residues. In germline, CDR1 is LNHDA, CDR2 SQIVND (reference sequence). V shed 5 bases and J shed 0 bases, with 16 bases lying between them. CDR3 sequence reads: CASSPGWTDSNYGYTF. The CDR3 coding sequence is TGTGCCAGTAGTCCCGGCTGGACAGATTCTAACTATGGCTACACCTTC.

V is TRBV7-9 and J is TRBJ1-6; D is unclear. The ends were cut back, 1 base at V and 9 bases at J, with 13 bases in the middle. This CDR3 contains 15 residues. Germline V gives CDR1 SEHNR, CDR2 FQNEAQ (reference sequence). CDR3 sequence (DNA): TGTGCCAGCAGCTTAGATGGAGGGAAAACTTCACCCCTCCACTTT. It encodes CASSLDGGKTSPLHF.

This chain links TRBV9 with TRBJ2-7; possibly TRBD2 for D (7 bases). Germline assignment: CDR1 SGDLS and CDR2 YYNGEE. V lost 4 bases and J 3 bases, leaving 17 bases between the germline ends. The CDR3 is 15 amino acids. CDR3 in amino acids: CASSPRRGGLYEQYF. The CDR3 region has the DNA TGTGCCAGCAGCCCCCGGAGGGGGGGACTCTACGAGCAGTACTTC.

The chain links TRBV10-3 to TRBJ2-7, with TRBD1 matching 10 bases. Trimming removed 3 bases from V and 7 bases from J; junction bases left unmatched: 6. Germline-derived CDR1 and CDR2 are ENHRY and SYGVKD. There are 14 residues in the CDR3. The CDR3: CAISDGDRGGEQYF. The DNA of the CDR3 is TGTGCCATCAGTGACGGGGACAGGGGAGGTGAGCAGTACTTC.

J is TRBJ2-3 and V is TRBV2; 7 nucleotides agree with TRBD2. CDR3 length: 16 residues. V dropped 9 bases and J dropped 2; count of bases not matched to a gene: 14. The germline CDR1 and CDR2 sequences are SNHLY and FYNNEI. In DNA, the CDR3 is TGTGCCAGTTTGGAGGGGACTACTTTTTTCACAGATACGCAGTATTTT. This gives the protein CASLEGTTFFTDTQYF.

The rearrangement uses TRBV5-1 and TRBJ1-1; D is unclear. The V gene lost 1 base and the J gene lost 5 bases, with 12 bases spanning the gap. Germline V CDR1 and CDR2: SGHRS, YFSETQ. The CDR3 loop spans 14 amino acids. The DNA of the CDR3 is TGCGCCAGCAGCTTGCGCGGGGAAGGAACTGAAGCTTTCTTT. Translated, it gives CASSLRGEGTEAFF.

CDR3 in amino acids: CASPNDKNIQYF. DNA of the CDR3: TGTGCCAGCCCTAACGACAAAAACATTCAGTACTTC. The gene calls are TRBV28 and TRBJ2-4; D is uncertain. Germline assignment: CDR1 MDHEN and CDR2 SYDVKM. V lost 8 bases to trimming and J lost 3 bases, with 8 bases between them. The CDR3 is 12 amino acids.

The chain couples TRBV7-2 to TRBJ2-7; tentative D call: TRBD1 (5 bases). There are 16 residues in the CDR3. Germline values: CDR1 SGHTA, CDR2 FQGNSA. Trimming removed 4 bases from V and 1 base from J, with 17 bases in between. CDR3 loop: CASSSPRAGFSYEQYF. CDR3 in DNA: TGTGCCAGCAGCTCCCCCAGGGCAGGCTTTTCCTACGAGCAGTACTTC.

The rearrangement uses TRBV27 and TRBJ1-1; 7 bases fit TRBD1. The length of the CDR3 is 13 residues. Trimming removed 5 bases from V and 8 bases from J; junction bases left unmatched: 8. Per germline, CDR1 MNHEY and CDR2 SMNVEV (reference sequence). CDR3 bases: TGTGCCAGCAGTCCGTGGACAGGCCCCGAAGCTTTCTTT. Residues: CASSPWTGPEAFF.

The chain couples TRBV2 to TRBJ2-2; weak D call: TRBD1 (5 bases). CDR1 SNHLY and CDR2 FYNNEI come from the germline V gene. The CDR3 consists of 16 residues. The V end lost 4 bases, the J end lost 0 bases, and 12 bases lay between the germline ends. CDR3 sequence: CASSAGQLPNTGELFF. In DNA, the CDR3 is TGTGCCAGCAGTGCCGGACAACTGCCGAACACCGGGGAGCTGTTTTTT.

The chain is built from TRBV7-9 and TRBJ2-7, with 11 bases that match TRBD1. Germline CDR1 SEHNR, CDR2 FQNEAQ (reference sequence). CDR3 size: 16 residues. The V gene end was trimmed by 4 bases and the J gene end by 4 bases; junction bases not matched to a gene: 9. As DNA, the CDR3 is TGTGCCAGCAGCTCCAATCGGGACAGGGGGGTTTACGAGCAGTACTTC. This sequence encodes CASSSNRDRGVYEQYF.